This T cell receptor beta chain was observed in a study of blood T cell repertoires in COVID-19. Germline V lookup: CDR1 LNHDA, CDR2 SQIVND (reference sequence). V lost 4 bases and J 0 bases, leaving 10 bases between the germline ends. This CDR3 has 15 amino acids. Clones were sequenced by immunoSEQ multiplex PCR, and TCRdb holds only the in-frame ones, with some missing. The data show approximately 270,000 clones, with around 93% seen just once and about 3% held by the top ten. This TCR was sampled from a man aged 40-49 years who had been exposed to COVID-19. Sequencing was done on a sample of PBMCs or T cells enriched from blood (not recorded which). This chain uses TRBV19 with TRBJ2-1, with D maybe TRBD2 (6 bases). This CDR3 is CASSSAGSSYNEQFF. As DNA, the CDR3 is TGTGCCAGTAGTAGCGCGGGAAGCTCCTACAATGAGCAGTTCTTC.